A single sample is the source of the 27 T cell receptor beta chains below, sequenced in a study of cytomegalovirus exposure and HLA in healthy donors (TCRdb year 2017). Library construction relied on the immunoSEQ multiplex PCR assay. For the multiplex PCR, a mixture combining 60 forward primers for TCR Vbeta segments and 13 reverse primers for TCR Jbeta segments was used. Imported from immuneACCESS, the table was reduced by TCRdb to in-frame sequences with V and J called. These copies leave out some clones; in studies compared against another copy, an unresolved V gene accounts for under half, and the cause of the remainder is not known. The table for this sample lists 100,000 to 150,000 clones; approximately 70% of them were counted only once. Together, the top ten hold 2% to 3% of the sample. The sequenced sample was PBMCs. The receptors derive from a woman aged 55-69 years in good health and CMV-seropositive.

This clone was observed a handful of times. The chain's CDR3 is CASRQGTGELFF. As DNA, the CDR3 is TGTGCCAGCAGACAGGGCACCGGGGAGCTGTTTTTT. J is TRBJ2-2 and V is TRBV6-5; possible D gene TRBD1, 6 bases. Germline V gene data show CDR1 as MNHEY and CDR2 as SVGAGI. The CDR3 has 12 residues. Trimming stripped 6 bases from V and 4 bases from J, with 6 bases between.

The chain combines TRBV13 with TRBJ2-7, with 11 bases that match TRBD2. The J segment lost 7 bases and the V segment lost 5 bases, leaving 10 bases of the junction unmatched. CDR1 and CDR2 (germline): PRHDT, FYEKMQ (reference sequence). CDR3 length equals 15 residues. Here the CDR3 reads CASSPGTSGSREQYF. The CDR3 DNA is TGTGCCAGCAGCCCGGGGACTAGCGGAAGTCGGGAGCAGTACTTC. Filled out from reference TRBV13 and TRBJ2-7, the complete variable domain reads AAGVIQSPRHLIKEKRETATLKCYPIPRHDTVYWYQQGPGQDPQFLISFYEKMQSDKGSIPDRFSAQQFSDYHSELNMSSLELGDSALYFCASSPGTSGSREQYFGPGTRLTVT.

CDR3 coding DNA: TGTGCCAGCAGCTTGGGTGACAGGGGGAGGGATTCACCCCTCCACTTT. Its protein is CASSLGDRGRDSPLHF. The rearrangement uses TRBV7-8 and TRBJ1-6; TRBD1 aligns across 9 bases. In germline, CDR1 is SGHVS, CDR2 FQNEAQ. The CDR3 runs 16 residues. J was trimmed by 8 bases and V by 3 bases; bases with no gene match: 8. Full variable domain (rest looked up from reference TRBV7-8 and TRBJ1-6): GAGVSQSPRYKVAKRGQDVALRCDPISGHVSLFWYQQALGQGPEFLTYFQNEAQLDKSGLPSDRFFAERPEGSVSTLKIQRTQQEDSAVYLCASSLGDRGRDSPLHFGNGTRLTVT.

V usage is TRBV7-7 and J usage is TRBJ2-2; 10 bases are a match to TRBD2. V dropped 1 base and J dropped 0; count of bases not matched to a gene: 5. CDR1 SSHAT and CDR2 FNYEAQ come from the germline V gene (reference sequence). This CDR3 has 18 residues. The CDR3 DNA is TGTGCCAGCAGCTTAGGGCTAGCGGGGGCTACGAACACCGGGGAGCTGTTTTTT. It specifies CASSLGLAGATNTGELFF.

This clone was counted a single time. The chain uses TRBV27 and TRBJ2-4; 7 bases match TRBD2. Trimming cost V 8 bases and J 8 bases; bases outside gene matches: 3. The CDR3 extends over 11 amino acids. Germline CDR1 MNHEY, CDR2 SMNVEV (reference sequence). CDR3 sequence (DNA): TGTGCCAGCGTGGGGGGGGACATTCAGTACTTC. Its protein product is CASVGGDIQYF.

The chain is built from TRBV11-3 and TRBJ1-1, with TRBD1 as a possible D gene (6 bases). CDR1 and CDR2 from the germline V gene are SGHNT and YENEEA. The germline V and J ends were trimmed by 5 bases and 0 bases, with 7 bases remaining between them. The CDR3 runs to 13 residues. The CDR3 loop reads CASSQGLNTEAFF. CDR3 in DNA: TGTGCCAGCAGCCAGGGGTTGAACACTGAAGCTTTCTTT.

This clone was seen once. The V call is TRBV7-9, the J call TRBJ1-2, with D possibly TRBD1 on 6 matching bases. From germline, CDR1 is SEHNR and CDR2 FQNEAQ (reference sequence). V was clipped by 0 bases and J by 2 bases, with 7 bases between them. The CDR3 is made up of 14 amino acids. CDR3 bases: TGTGCCAGCAGCTTAGCACAGGGAAACTATGGCTACACCTTC. Translation: CASSLAQGNYGYTF. The variable domain in full, completed from reference TRBV7-9 and TRBJ1-2, reads DTGVSQNPRHKITKRGQNVTFRCDPISEHNRLYWYRQTLGQGPEFLTYFQNEAQLEKSRLLSDRFSAERPKGSFSTLEIQRTEQGDSAMYLCASSLAQGNYGYTFGSGTRLTVV.

The chain links TRBV7-9 to TRBJ2-5; 9 bases line up with TRBD2. V trimming: 4 bases; J trimming: 3 bases; junction bases outside the gene matches: 12. CDR1 and CDR2 (germline): SEHNR, FQNEAQ (reference sequence). The CDR3 runs 17 residues. Here the CDR3 reads CASSWEAGGTSEETQYF. CDR3 coding DNA: TGTGCCAGCAGCTGGGAAGCGGGGGGAACGTCAGAAGAGACCCAGTACTTC.

This clone has a handful of counts. V usage is TRBV15 and J usage is TRBJ2-1; 12 bases agree with TRBD2. The CDR3 loop spans 16 amino acids. CDR1 and CDR2 from the germline V gene are LNHNV and YYDKDF (reference sequence). J lost 6 bases, V lost 5 bases, and 8 bases had no gene match. This CDR3 is CATSGRKLAGGNEQFF. CDR3 sequence (DNA): TGTGCCACCAGCGGCCGCAAACTAGCGGGGGGCAATGAGCAGTTCTTC.

Only one count was recorded for this clone. CDR3 in DNA: TGTGCCAGCAGTGAGACAAGCCCCTACGAGCAGTACTTC. It is translated as CASSETSPYEQYF. V is TRBV2 and J is TRBJ2-7; no reliable D call. The germline V gene has CDR1 SNHLY and CDR2 FYNNEI. The CDR3 is made up of 13 amino acids. V was trimmed by 3 bases and J by 2 bases, leaving 8 bases between them.

This chain joins TRBV7-9 and TRBJ1-2; 8 nucleotides align to TRBD1. CDR3 length equals 14 residues. Germline-derived CDR1 and CDR2 are SEHNR and FQNEAQ (reference sequence). J gave up 7 bases and V 5 bases, and 9 bases lay outside the gene matches. The CDR3 DNA is TGTGCCAGCAGCCTTCCGGGACAGGTAGTTGGCTACACCTTC. This translates into CASSLPGQVVGYTF.

The CDR3 nucleotides are TGTGCCAGCAGCACAGGAGGGGGGGGTAATGAAAAACTGTTTTTT. Amino acids: CASSTGGGGNEKLFF. V and J are TRBV11-2 and TRBJ1-4; a weak D match, TRBD1 (6 bases). Germline CDR1 reads SGHAT; CDR2 reads FQNNGV. The CDR3 has 15 residues. Trimming stripped 5 bases from V and 4 bases from J, with 14 bases between.

CDR3 residues: CASTLTGTGRSTEAFF. The CDR3 DNA follows: TGTGCCAGCACCCTGACAGGGACGGGCAGGAGCACTGAAGCTTTCTTT. The chain couples TRBV2 to TRBJ1-1; 7 bases map to TRBD1. The germline V gene has CDR1 SNHLY and CDR2 FYNNEI. The CDR3 consists of 16 residues. V dropped 7 bases and J dropped 4; count of bases not matched to a gene: 15.

About this clone itself: One junction end does not reproduce the germline sequence, and a read error may be involved. Other DNA sequences in this specimen translate into the identical CDR3. The CDR3 is CASSLGTFVTGELFF. The CDR3, as DNA: TGCGCCAGCAGCTTAGGGACATTTGTCACCGGGGAGCTGTTTTTT. J is TRBJ2-2 and V is TRBV7-8, with a tentative D call TRBD1 (6 bases). The length of the CDR3 is 15 residues. CDR1 and CDR2 (germline): SGHVS, FQNEAQ.

This clone was recorded a few times. The rearrangement links TRBV9 to TRBJ2-3; 13 bases are a match to TRBD2. Trimming removed 4 bases from V and 3 bases from J; junction bases left unmatched: 14. The germline CDR1 and CDR2 sequences are SGDLS and YYNGEE. CDR3 length: 19 residues. CDR3 nucleotides: TGTGCCAGCAGCCATATCGGGTGGGGGGGACTAGCGGGGACAGATACGCAGTATTTT. Translating gives CASSHIGWGGLAGTDTQYF.

J is TRBJ1-5 and V is TRBV6-1; 11 bases map to TRBD1. The CDR3 is made up of 15 amino acids. Per the germline V gene, CDR1 is MNHNS and CDR2 is SASEGT. V was pared by 6 bases and J by 6 bases, with 7 bases of the junction left unmatched. This CDR3 reads CASRPRGTGGQPQHF. In DNA form, the CDR3 reads TGTGCCAGCAGGCCCCGCGGGACAGGGGGTCAGCCCCAGCATTTT.

This clone was seen only a few times. The chain couples TRBV4-1 to TRBJ2-3; 10 positions agree with TRBD2. CDR1 and CDR2 from the germline V gene are MGHRA and YSYEKL. The CDR3 is 19 amino acids. Trimming at V came to 0 bases and at J to 0 bases, leaving 9 bases not matched to a gene. The CDR3 loop is CASSQDRLAGVPSTDTQYF. As DNA, the CDR3 is TGCGCCAGCAGCCAAGACCGCCTAGCGGGGGTACCGAGCACAGATACGCAGTATTTT.

This chain joins TRBV10-1 and TRBJ2-1, with 12 nucleotides matching TRBD2. Trimming cost V 2 bases and J 6 bases; bases outside gene matches: 8. CDR1 and CDR2 (germline): WNHNN, SYGVQD (reference sequence). This CDR3 is 17 amino acids long. CDR3 protein: CASSEMPLAGGRNEQFF. The CDR3 bases are TGCGCCAGCAGTGAGATGCCGCTAGCGGGGGGGCGCAATGAGCAGTTCTTC.

This chain uses TRBV7-3 with TRBJ2-3; TRBD2 matches 10 bases. CDR3 length equals 14 residues. J was trimmed by 4 bases and V by 9 bases; bases with no gene match: 7. Germline CDR1 SGHTA, CDR2 FQGTGA. CDR3 DNA: TGTGCCAGTGGAAGCGGGGGGGCCTCAGATACGCAGTATTTT. This encodes CASGSGGASDTQYF.

The chain uses TRBV10-3 and TRBJ1-2; D unclear. CDR3 size: 11 residues. Germline CDR1 reads ENHRY; CDR2 reads SYGVKD. V was pared by 7 bases and J by 6 bases, with 9 bases between. In DNA, the CDR3 is TGTGCCATCACCACAACCCATGGCTACACCTTC. Its protein is CAITTTHGYTF.

J is TRBJ2-1 and V is TRBV10-3; 10 nucleotides align to TRBD1. The ends lost 6 bases at V and 9 bases at J; junction bases unmatched: 8. The CDR3 sequence is 14 residues long. Germline V CDR1 and CDR2: ENHRY, SYGVKD. In nucleotides, the CDR3 is TGTGCCATCAGGGGGACAGGGGAAAGGGGTGAGCAGTTCTTC. This gives the protein CAIRGTGERGEQFF.

This sequence joins TRBV10-1 and TRBJ2-7; the match to TRBD1 covers 9 bases. CDR3 length: 15 residues. V shed 1 base and J 4 bases; nucleotides not matched to a gene: 5. CDR1 and CDR2 from the germline V gene are WNHNN and SYGVQD (reference sequence). The CDR3 DNA is TGCGCCAGCAGTGAGTGGGGACAGGGAAGTTACGAGCAGTACTTC. Its translation: CASSEWGQGSYEQYF.

The V and J genes are TRBV7-8 and TRBJ2-5, with 7 bases that match TRBD1. Germline-derived CDR1 and CDR2 are SGHVS and FQNEAQ. This CDR3 is built from 14 residues. The ends lost 5 bases at V and 2 bases at J; junction bases unmatched: 5. CDR3 sequence: CASSPWTGQETQYF. CDR3 in DNA: TGTGCCAGCAGCCCATGGACAGGACAAGAGACCCAGTACTTC. The full variable domain, its missing parts supplied by reference TRBV7-8 and TRBJ2-5, is GAGVSQSPRYKVAKRGQDVALRCDPISGHVSLFWYQQALGQGPEFLTYFQNEAQLDKSGLPSDRFFAERPEGSVSTLKIQRTQQEDSAVYLCASSPWTGQETQYFGPGTRLLVL.

V usage is TRBV4-1 and J usage is TRBJ2-5, with TRBD1 matching 8 bases. CDR1 is MGHRA, CDR2 YSYEKL, per germline. The CDR3 loop spans 18 amino acids. With V trimmed by 5 bases and J by 9 bases, 23 bases remained unmatched. The CDR3 nucleotides are TGCGCCAGCAGCTTCGGACCCAAGGACAGGGTCCTAGTTTGGGCCCAGTACTTC. Translation: CASSFGPKDRVLVWAQYF.

The table lists this clone with a few counts. The V and J genes are TRBV10-2 and TRBJ1-4; 7 bases fit TRBD1. CDR3 length: 14 amino acids. The germline gives CDR1 WSHSY, CDR2 SAAADI. Trimming at V came to 6 bases and at J to 7 bases, leaving 8 bases not matched to a gene. DNA for the CDR3: TGCGCCAGCAGAGACAGGGCTACGGCTGAAAAACTGTTTTTT. This gives the protein CASRDRATAEKLFF.

The rearrangement links TRBV5-1 to TRBJ2-7; a weak D match, TRBD1 (7 bases). This CDR3 has 13 residues. The V gene's germline CDR1 is SGHRS and CDR2 YFSETQ. Trimming left V 5 bases short and J 0 bases short, with 9 bases between. The CDR3: CASRRDSSYEQYF. The CDR3 bases are TGCGCCAGCAGGCGGGACAGCTCCTACGAGCAGTACTTC. Full variable domain (remainder filled in from reference TRBV5-1 and TRBJ2-7): KAGVTQTPRYLIKTRGQQVTLSCSPISGHRSVSWYQQTPGQGLQFLFEYFSETQRNKGNFPGRFSGRQFSNSRSEMNVSTLELGDSALYLCASRRDSSYEQYFGPGTRLTVT.

This sequence joins TRBV7-2 and TRBJ1-3; TRBD1 matches at 8 bases. The CDR3 contains 17 residues. The junction had 11 bases not matched to a gene; V was cut back by 5 bases and J by 2 bases. Germline V lookup: CDR1 SGHTA, CDR2 FQGNSA. The CDR3 protein is CASSQSQTGATGNTIYF. In DNA form, the CDR3 reads TGTGCCAGCAGCCAGAGCCAGACAGGGGCGACTGGAAACACCATATATTTT.